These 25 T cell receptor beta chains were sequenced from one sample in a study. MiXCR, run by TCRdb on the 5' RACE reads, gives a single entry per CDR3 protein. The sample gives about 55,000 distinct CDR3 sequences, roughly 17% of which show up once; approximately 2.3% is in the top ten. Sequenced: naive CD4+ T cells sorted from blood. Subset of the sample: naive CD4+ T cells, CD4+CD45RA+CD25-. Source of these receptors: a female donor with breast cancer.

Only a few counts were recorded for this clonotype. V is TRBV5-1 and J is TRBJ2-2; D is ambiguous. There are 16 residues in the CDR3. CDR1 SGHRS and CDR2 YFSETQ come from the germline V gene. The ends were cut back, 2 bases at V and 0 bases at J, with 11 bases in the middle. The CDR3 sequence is CASSFTGSANTGELFF. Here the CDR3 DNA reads TGCGCCAGCAGCTTTACGGGCTCGGCGAACACCGGGGAGCTGTTTTTT.

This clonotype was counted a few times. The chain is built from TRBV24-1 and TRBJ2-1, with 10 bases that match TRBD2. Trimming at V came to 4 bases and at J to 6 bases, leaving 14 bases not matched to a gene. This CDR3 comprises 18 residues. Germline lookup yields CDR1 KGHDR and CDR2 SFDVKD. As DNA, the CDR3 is TGTGCCACCAGTGACTCCGGACTAGCGGCGCAACGTACCAATGAGCAGTTCTTC. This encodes CATSDSGLAAQRTNEQFF.

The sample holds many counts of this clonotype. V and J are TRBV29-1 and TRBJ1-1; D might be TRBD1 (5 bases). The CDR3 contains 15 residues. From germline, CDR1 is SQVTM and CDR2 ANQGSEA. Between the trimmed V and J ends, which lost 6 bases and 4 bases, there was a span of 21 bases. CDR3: CSVDPGTPSSTEAFF. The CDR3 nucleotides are TGCAGCGTGGACCCAGGGACCCCCTCATCCACTGAAGCTTTCTTT.

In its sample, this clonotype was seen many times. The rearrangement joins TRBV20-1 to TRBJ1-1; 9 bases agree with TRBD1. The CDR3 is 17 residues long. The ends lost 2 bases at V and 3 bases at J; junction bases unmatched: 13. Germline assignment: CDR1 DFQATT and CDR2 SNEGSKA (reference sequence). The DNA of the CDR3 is TGCAGTGCTAGAAAGACAGGGGGTTGGACAACGGACACTGAAGCTTTCTTT. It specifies CSARKTGGWTTDTEAFF.

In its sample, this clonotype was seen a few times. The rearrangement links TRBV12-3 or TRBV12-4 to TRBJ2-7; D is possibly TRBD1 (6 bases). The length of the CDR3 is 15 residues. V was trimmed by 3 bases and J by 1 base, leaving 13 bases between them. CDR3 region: CASSFHDTGSYEQYF. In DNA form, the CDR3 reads TGTGCCAGCAGTTTCCACGACACAGGGTCCTACGAGCAGTACTTC.

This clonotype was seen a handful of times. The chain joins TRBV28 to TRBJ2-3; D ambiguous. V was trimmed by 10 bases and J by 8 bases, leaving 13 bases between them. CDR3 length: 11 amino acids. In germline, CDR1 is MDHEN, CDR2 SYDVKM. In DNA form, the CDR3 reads TGTGCCATCTTCCGAGGAAGTACGCAGTATTTT. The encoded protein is CAIFRGSTQYF.

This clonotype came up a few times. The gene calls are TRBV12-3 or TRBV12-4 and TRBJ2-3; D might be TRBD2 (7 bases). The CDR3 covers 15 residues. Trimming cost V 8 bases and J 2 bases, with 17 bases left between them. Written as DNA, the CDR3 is TGTGCCAGCGCCCCCCGGGGGGCCTTCACAGATACGCAGTATTTT. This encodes CASAPRGAFTDTQYF.

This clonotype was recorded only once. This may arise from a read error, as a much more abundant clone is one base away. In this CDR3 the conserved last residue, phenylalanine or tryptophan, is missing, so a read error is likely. The CDR3 here is CASSFVGTGGEKLFL. The CDR3, as DNA: TGTGCCAGCAGCTTTGTCGGGACAGGGGGCGAAAAACTGTTTCTT. The chain links TRBV5-7 to TRBJ1-4, with 12 bases that match TRBD1. TRBV5-7 has ORF status, its function being uncertain. The V segment lost 2 bases and the J segment 8 bases; nucleotides outside the gene matches: 4. The CDR3 consists of 15 residues.

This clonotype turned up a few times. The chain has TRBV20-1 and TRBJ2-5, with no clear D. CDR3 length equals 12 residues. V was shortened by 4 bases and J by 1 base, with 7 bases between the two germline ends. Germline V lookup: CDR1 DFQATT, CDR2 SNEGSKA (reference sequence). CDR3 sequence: CSATRSQETQYF. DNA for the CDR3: TGCAGTGCTACTCGGAGCCAAGAGACCCAGTACTTC.

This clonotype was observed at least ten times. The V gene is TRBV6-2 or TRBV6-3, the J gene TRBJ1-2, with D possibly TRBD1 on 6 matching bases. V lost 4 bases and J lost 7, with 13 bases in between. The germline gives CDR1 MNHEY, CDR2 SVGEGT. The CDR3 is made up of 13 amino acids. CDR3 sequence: CASSWQGSGGYTF. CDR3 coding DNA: TGTGCCAGCAGTTGGCAGGGGAGCGGTGGCTACACCTTC.

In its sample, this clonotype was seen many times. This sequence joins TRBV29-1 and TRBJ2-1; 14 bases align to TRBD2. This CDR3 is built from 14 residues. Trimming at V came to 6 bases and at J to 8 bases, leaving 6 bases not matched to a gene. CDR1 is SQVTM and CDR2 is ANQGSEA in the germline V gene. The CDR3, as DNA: TGCAGCGTGTCGACTAGCGGGAGGGCCGATGAGCAGTTCTTC. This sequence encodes CSVSTSGRADEQFF.

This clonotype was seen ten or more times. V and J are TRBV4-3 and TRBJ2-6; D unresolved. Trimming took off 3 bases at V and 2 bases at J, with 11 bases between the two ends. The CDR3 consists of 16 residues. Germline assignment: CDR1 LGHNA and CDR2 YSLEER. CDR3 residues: CASSQSWGTGANVLTF. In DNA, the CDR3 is TGCGCCAGCAGCCAGTCATGGGGAACTGGGGCCAACGTCCTGACTTTC.

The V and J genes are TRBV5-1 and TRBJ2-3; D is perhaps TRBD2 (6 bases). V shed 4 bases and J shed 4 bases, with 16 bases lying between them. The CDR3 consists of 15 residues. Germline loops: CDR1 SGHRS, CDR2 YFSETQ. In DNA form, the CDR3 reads TGCGCCAGCAGCGGAGCGGGCTTAAACGCAGATACGCAGTATTTT. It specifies CASSGAGLNADTQYF.

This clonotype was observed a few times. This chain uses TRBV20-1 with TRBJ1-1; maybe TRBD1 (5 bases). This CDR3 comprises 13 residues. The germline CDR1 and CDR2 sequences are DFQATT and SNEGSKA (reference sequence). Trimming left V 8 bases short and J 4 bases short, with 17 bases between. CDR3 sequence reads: CSPEGRLSTEAFF. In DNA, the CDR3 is TGCAGTCCGGAGGGACGGCTAAGCACTGAAGCTTTCTTT.

Here the CDR3 DNA reads TGTGCCAGCAGCTTAGTCAGGAACACCGGGGAGCTGTTTTTT. Encoded protein: CASSLVRNTGELFF. V and J are TRBV7-2 and TRBJ2-2; D is unresolved. Germline lookup yields CDR1 SGHTA and CDR2 FQGNSA. The CDR3 runs 14 residues. V lost 1 base, J lost 1 base, and 4 bases lay in between.

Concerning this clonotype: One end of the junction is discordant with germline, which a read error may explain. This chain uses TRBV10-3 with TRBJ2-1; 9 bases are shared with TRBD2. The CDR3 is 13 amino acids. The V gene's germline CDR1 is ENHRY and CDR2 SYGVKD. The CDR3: CGISGLAQNEQFF. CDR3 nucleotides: TGTGGCATCTCTGGACTAGCGCAAAATGAGCAGTTCTTC.

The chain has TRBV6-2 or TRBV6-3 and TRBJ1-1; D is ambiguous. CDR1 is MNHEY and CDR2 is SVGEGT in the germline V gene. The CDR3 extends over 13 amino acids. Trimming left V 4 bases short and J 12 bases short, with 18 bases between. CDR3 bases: TGTGCCAGCAGTTCATCAGGTCGGGGTGGGTCTTTCTTT. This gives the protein CASSSSGRGGSFF.

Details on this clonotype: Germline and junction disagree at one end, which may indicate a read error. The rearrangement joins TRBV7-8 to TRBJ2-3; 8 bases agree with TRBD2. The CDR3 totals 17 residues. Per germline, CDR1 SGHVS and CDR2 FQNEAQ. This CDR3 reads CAISLVRIAGLPDTQYF. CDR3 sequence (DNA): TGTGCCATCAGCTTAGTGAGAATAGCGGGATTACCAGATACGCAGTATTTT.

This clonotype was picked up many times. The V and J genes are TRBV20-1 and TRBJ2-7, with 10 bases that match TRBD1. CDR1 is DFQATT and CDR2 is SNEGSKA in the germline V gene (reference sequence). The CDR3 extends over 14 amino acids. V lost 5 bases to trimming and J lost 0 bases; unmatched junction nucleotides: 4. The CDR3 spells CSADRGRGSYEQYF. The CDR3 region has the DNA TGCAGTGCTGACAGGGGGCGAGGCTCCTACGAGCAGTACTTC.

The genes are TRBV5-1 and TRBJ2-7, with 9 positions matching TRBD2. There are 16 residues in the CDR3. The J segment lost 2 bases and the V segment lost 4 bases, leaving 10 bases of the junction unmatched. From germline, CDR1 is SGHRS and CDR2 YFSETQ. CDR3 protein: CASSLIPSGTPYEQYF. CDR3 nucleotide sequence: TGCGCCAGCAGCCTAATACCTAGCGGGACACCCTACGAGCAGTACTTC.

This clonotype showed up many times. As DNA, the CDR3 is TGTGCCAGCAGTTACTTAACAGGCACTGAAGCTTTCTTT. Translated: CASSYLTGTEAFF. The rearrangement uses TRBV6-5 and TRBJ1-1, with D perhaps TRBD1 (5 bases). Germline CDR1 is MNHEY and CDR2 is SVGAGI. Trimming shortened V by 1 base and J by 4 bases, and 7 bases separated the two germline ends. CDR3 length equals 13 residues.

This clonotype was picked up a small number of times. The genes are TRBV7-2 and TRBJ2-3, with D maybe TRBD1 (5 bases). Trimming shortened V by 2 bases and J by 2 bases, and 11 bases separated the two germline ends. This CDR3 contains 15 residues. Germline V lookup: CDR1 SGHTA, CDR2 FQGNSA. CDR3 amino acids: CASSLRGQTTDTQYF. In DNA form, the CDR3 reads TGTGCCAGCAGCTTAAGGGGTCAGACCACAGATACGCAGTATTTT.

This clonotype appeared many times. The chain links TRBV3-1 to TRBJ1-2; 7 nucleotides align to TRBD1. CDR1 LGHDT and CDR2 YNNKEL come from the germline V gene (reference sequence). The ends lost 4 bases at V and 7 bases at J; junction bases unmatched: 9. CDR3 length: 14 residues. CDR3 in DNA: TGTGCCAGCAGCCTCGGGACAGCCGGGGGTGGCTACACCTTC. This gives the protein CASSLGTAGGGYTF. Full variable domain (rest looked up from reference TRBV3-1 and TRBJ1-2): DTAVSQTPKYLVTQMGNDKSIKCEQNLGHDTMYWYKQDSKKFLKIMFSYNNKELIINETVPNRFSPKSPDKAHLNLHINSLELGDSAVYFCASSLGTAGGGYTFGSGTRLTVV.

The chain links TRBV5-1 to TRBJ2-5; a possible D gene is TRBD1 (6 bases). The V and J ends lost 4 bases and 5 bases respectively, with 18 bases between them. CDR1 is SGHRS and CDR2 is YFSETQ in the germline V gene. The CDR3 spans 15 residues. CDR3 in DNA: TGCGCCAGCAGCCCCCTGGCCAGGGACATTGAGACCCAGTACTTC. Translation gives CASSPLARDIETQYF.

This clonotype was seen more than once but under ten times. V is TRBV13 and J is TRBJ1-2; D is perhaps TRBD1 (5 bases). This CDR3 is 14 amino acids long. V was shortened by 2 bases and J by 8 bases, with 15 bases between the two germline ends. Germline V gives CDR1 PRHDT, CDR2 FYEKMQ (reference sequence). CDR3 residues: CASSLTGQGGGYTF. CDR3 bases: TGTGCCAGCAGCTTAACCGGGCAGGGAGGAGGCTACACCTTC. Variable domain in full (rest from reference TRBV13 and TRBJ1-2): AAGVIQSPRHLIKEKRETATLKCYPIPRHDTVYWYQQGPGQDPQFLISFYEKMQSDKGSIPDRFSAQQFSDYHSELNMSSLELGDSALYFCASSLTGQGGGYTFGSGTRLTVV.